The rows below give T cell receptor beta chains drawn from one sample of a study of radiotherapy plus CTLA-4 blockade in lung cancer. The repertoire was sequenced with immunoSEQ multiplex PCR; TCRdb's copy has only in-frame clones and lacks some. Of about 3,100 clones detected, about four fifths appear once; the ten largest clones hold 4% to 5%. The sample in question was tumor tissue, obtained from a patient treated with radiotherapy plus ipilimumab. These receptors came from a human donor with non-small cell lung cancer that progressed on radiotherapy plus ipilimumab. The CDR3 runs from the conserved cysteine through the conserved F or W. A D gene is named only where the DNA matches it firmly. The listing skips clone size in some rows; elsewhere it reads once, few, many or a size class.

D gene	CDR3 length	clone size	V gene	J gene	CDR3 protein	CDR3 DNA
NA	15	few	TRBV7-8	TRBJ1-5	CASSLGPGLNQPQHF	TGTGCCAGCAGCTTAGGGCCAGGGCTTAATCAGCCCCAGCATTTT
NA	15	NA	TRBV19	TRBJ1-1	CASSIRAAPNTEAFF	TGTGCCAGTAGTATTCGGGCAGCCCCGAACACTGAAGCTTTCTTT
NA	15	few	TRBV5-1	TRBJ1-6	CASSLATLRGSPLHF	TGCGCCAGCAGCTTGGCCACCCTCCGGGGTTCACCCCTCCACTTT
TRBD1	15	once	TRBV9	TRBJ1-2	CASSVVDRGGYGYTF	TGTGCCAGCAGCGTAGTAGACAGGGGTGGCTATGGCTACACCTTC
NA	17	once	TRBV2	TRBJ2-3	CASSEEGGQLSTDTQYF	TGTGCCAGCAGTGAAGAGGGCGGACAGCTTAGCACAGATACGCAGTATTTT
NA	12	NA	TRBV6-1	TRBJ2-7	CASRLGFYEQYF	TGTGCCAGCAGGCTGGGATTTTACGAGCAGTACTTC
TRBD1	15	once	TRBV4-1	TRBJ1-6	CASSQDWTGASPLHF	TGCGCCAGCAGCCAAGACTGGACAGGGGCTTCACCCCTCCACTTT
NA	12	NA	TRBV29-1	TRBJ2-3	CSVQTLTDTQYF	TGCAGCGTCCAGACTCTAACAGATACGCAGTATTTT
TRBD2	16	NA	TRBV7-6	TRBJ2-7	CASSLEISGGAFEQYF	TGTGCCAGCAGCTTAGAAATCAGCGGGGGGGCGTTCGAGCAGTACTTC
NA	18	few	TRBV27	TRBJ1-1	CASSLSSPISGGSTEAFF	TGTGCCAGCAGTTTATCGAGTCCTATATCGGGAGGGTCGACTGAAGCTTTCTTT
NA	15	NA	TRBV11-2	TRBJ2-1	CASSLDLNKLNEQFF	TGTGCCAGCAGCTTAGACTTAAACAAGCTCAATGAGCAGTTCTTC
NA	16	NA	TRBV7-6	TRBJ2-2	CASSPMRGANTGELFF	TGTGCCAGCAGCCCAATGAGGGGCGCGAACACCGGGGAGCTGTTTTTT
NA	13	NA	TRBV2	TRBJ1-5	CASSVYSNQPQHF	TGTGCCAGCAGTGTTTATAGCAATCAGCCCCAGCATTTT
NA	16	NA	TRBV25-1	TRBJ2-6	CASSDYENSGANVLTF	TGTGCCAGCAGTGATTACGAGAACTCTGGGGCCAACGTCCTGACTTTC